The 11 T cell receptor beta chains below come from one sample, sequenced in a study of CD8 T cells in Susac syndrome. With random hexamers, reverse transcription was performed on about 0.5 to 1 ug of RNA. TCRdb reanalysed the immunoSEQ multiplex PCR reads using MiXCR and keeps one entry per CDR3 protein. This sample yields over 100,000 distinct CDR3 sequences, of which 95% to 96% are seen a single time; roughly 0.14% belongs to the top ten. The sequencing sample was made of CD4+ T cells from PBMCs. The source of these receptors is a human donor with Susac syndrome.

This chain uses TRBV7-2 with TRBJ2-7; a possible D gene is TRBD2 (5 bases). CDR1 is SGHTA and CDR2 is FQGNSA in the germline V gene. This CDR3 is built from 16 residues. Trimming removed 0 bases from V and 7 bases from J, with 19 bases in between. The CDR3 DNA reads TGTGCCAGCAGCTTAGCCGATAGCGTCCAAGGTTGGGAGCAGTACTTC. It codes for CASSLADSVQGWEQYF.

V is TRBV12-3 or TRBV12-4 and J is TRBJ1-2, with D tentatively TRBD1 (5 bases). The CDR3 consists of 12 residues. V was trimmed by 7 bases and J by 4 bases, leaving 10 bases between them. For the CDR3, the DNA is TGTGCCAGCATGGGGGGGTCCTATGGCTACACCTTC. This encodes CASMGGSYGYTF.

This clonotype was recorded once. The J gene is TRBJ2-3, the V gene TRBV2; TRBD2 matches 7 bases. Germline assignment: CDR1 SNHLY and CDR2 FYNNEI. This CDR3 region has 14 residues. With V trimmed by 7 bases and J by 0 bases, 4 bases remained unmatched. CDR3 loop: CASKLAGSTDTQYF. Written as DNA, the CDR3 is TGTGCCAGCAAATTAGCGGGCAGCACAGATACGCAGTATTTT.

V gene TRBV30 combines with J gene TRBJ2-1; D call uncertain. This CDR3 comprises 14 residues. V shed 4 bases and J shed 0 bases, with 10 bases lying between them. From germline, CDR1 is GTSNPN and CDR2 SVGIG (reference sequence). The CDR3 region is CAWMAISSYNEQFF. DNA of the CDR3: TGTGCCTGGATGGCGATAAGCTCCTACAATGAGCAGTTCTTC.

CDR3: CASSFQGTVNTEAFF. In nucleotides, the CDR3 is TGCGCCAGCAGCTTTCAGGGGACGGTGAACACTGAAGCTTTCTTT. This chain links TRBV5-1 with TRBJ1-1; a weak D match, TRBD1 (6 bases). The CDR3 length is 15 residues. Trimming removed 2 bases from V and 0 bases from J, with 11 bases in between. CDR1 SGHRS and CDR2 YFSETQ come from the germline V gene.

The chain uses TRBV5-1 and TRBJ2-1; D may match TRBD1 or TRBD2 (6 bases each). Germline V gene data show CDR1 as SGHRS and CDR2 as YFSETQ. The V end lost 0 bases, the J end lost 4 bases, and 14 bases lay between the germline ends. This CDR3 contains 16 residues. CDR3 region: CASSLVVRGQYNEQFF. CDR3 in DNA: TGCGCCAGCAGCTTGGTGGTCCGGGGGCAATACAATGAGCAGTTCTTC.

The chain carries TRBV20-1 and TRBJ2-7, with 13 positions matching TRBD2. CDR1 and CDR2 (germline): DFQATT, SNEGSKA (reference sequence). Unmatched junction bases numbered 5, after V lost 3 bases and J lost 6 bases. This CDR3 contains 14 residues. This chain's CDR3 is CSARLRLAGGEQYF. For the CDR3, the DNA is TGCAGTGCTAGGTTGCGACTAGCGGGAGGCGAGCAGTACTTC.

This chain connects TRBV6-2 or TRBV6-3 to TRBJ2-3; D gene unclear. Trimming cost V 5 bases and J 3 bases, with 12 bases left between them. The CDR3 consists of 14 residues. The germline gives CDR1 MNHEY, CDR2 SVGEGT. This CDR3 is CASSPRSRTDTQYF. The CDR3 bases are TGTGCCAGCAGTCCTCGTTCTCGAACAGATACGCAGTATTTT.

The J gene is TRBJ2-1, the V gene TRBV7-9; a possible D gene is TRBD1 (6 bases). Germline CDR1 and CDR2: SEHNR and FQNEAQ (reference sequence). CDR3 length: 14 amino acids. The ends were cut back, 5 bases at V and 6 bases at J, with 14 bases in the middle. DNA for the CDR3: TGTGCCAGCAGCGAACAGACAGGTGGCAATGAGCAGTTCTTC. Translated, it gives CASSEQTGGNEQFF.

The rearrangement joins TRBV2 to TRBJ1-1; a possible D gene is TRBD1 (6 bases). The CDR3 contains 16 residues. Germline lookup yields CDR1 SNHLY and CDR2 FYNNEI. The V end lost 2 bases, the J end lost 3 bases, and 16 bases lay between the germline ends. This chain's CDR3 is CASSEPEGGGHTEAFF. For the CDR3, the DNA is TGTGCCAGCAGTGAACCTGAAGGGGGGGGCCACACTGAAGCTTTCTTT.

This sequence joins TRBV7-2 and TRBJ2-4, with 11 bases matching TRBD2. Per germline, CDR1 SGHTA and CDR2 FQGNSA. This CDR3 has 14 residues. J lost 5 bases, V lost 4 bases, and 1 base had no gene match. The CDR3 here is CASSSGLAENIQYF. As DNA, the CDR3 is TGTGCCAGCAGCTCGGGACTAGCGGAAAACATTCAGTACTTC.